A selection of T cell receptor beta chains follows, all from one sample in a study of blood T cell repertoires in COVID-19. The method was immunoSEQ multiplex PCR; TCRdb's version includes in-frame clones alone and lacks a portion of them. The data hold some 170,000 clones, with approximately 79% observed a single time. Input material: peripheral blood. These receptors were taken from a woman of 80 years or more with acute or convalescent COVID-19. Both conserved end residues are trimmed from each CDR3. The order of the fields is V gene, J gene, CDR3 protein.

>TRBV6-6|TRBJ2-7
ASSYSFDRSSYEQY
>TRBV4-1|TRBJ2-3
ASSQDITSGLTDTQY
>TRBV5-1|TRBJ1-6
ASSYSAGSGNSPLH
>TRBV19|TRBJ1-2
ASSIRGDRATYGYT
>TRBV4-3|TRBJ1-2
ASSQDTLTGAYGYT
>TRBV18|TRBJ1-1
ASSPQGANRNTEAF
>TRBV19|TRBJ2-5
ASSRGTTSRETQY
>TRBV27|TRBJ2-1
ASSFWTSGRGVFSNEQF
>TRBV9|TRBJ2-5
ASSEGQQQETQY
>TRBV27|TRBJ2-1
ASSRSGGINNEQF
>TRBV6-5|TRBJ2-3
ASSPSSASTDTQY
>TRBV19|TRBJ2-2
ASSITSGGNTGELF
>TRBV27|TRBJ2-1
ASRTIAGGLRNEQF
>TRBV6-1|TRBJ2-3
ASSEFASGGSTDTQY
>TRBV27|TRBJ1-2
ASSFGTPDNYGYT
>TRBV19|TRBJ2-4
ASTVGGTTKNIQY
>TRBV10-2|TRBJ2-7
ASSSSSGRPPPEQY
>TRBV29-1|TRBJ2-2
SVDRVGTGELF
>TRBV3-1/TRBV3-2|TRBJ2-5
ASSFSSGGGETQY
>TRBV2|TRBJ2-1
ASSPRRQGQDEQF
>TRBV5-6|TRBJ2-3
ASSQVGLAGGHNTDTQY
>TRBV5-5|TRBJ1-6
ASSPIGTAGNSPLH
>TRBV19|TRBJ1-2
ASSRVENYGYT
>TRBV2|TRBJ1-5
ASIQGAGQPQH
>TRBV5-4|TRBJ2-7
ASSLGSSRGGNEQY
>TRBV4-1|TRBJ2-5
ASSKGTSGGEETQY
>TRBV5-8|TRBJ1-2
ASSLTGTGNYGYT
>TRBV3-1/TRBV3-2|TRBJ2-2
ASSQGLAGAGELF
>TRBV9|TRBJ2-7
ASSAQSPLAGKAYEQY